This TCR beta chain was profiled in a study of shared clonotypes between healthy human individuals. Study-level points and caveats: Among donors, sharing of clonotypes was expected to be affected by sequencing depth. Estimated clonotype richness was generally higher in naive than memory subsets.

The naive CD8 population came from CD45RO-negative cells selected for CCR7, without terminally differentiated effector memory CD45RA+ cells. Assay: immunoSEQ multiplex PCR; the TCRdb copy retains only in-frame clones and omits some. The sample lists about 2.1 million clones, 93% occurring once. The V end lost 4 bases, the J end lost 3 bases, and 5 bases lay between the germline ends. This CDR3 has 11 residues. Germline V gene data show CDR1 as SGHKS and CDR2 as YYEKEE (reference sequence). Comment on this clone: Its specificity is unknown. In the same sample, other DNA sequences code for this CDR3.

Source material: naive CD8+ T cells from PBMCs. The rearrangement uses TRBV5-5 and TRBJ2-7; D call uncertain. The source is a young man in good health. Some clones in this sample may be carry-over from other donors' samples. The CDR3 DNA follows: TGTGCCAGCAGCCCGAACTACGAGCAGTACTTC. This translates into CASSPNYEQYF.